This T cell receptor beta chain was recovered during a study of T cell responses to AZD1222 COVID-19 vaccine. A word on this clone: Its antigen is not known.

Findings and limits, study-wide: Increases in Spike-specific TCR breadth and depth were seen after two AZD1222 doses. At 160-218 and 743-854, vaccine-associated CD4 TCRs were dominant, and they spanned spike.

Method: immunoSEQ multiplex PCR; TCRdb's copy keeps in-frame clones and lacks some. This table holds 84,000 or so clones, about 92% found once. After removal of 5 bases from V and 0 bases from J, the junction contained 9 bases not matched to a gene. The CDR3 contains 17 residues. Germline CDR1 and CDR2: SEHNR and FQNEAQ (reference sequence). This clonotype originated in an adult in good health. The input for sequencing was peripheral blood, taken on day 0 of AZD1222 vaccination. The rearrangement links TRBV7-9 to TRBJ1-4; 7 nucleotides align to TRBD1. The CDR3, as DNA: TGTGCCAGCAGCGGGGGACAGAGCTATGCAACTAATGAAAAACTGTTTTTT. The encoded protein is CASSGGQSYATNEKLFF.